A selection of T cell receptor beta chains follows, all from one sample in a study of blood T cell repertoires in COVID-19. Assay used: immunoSEQ multiplex PCR; TCRdb lists only in-frame clones, some missing. The sample carries under 150,000 clones, around 80% recorded once. The sequencing input was peripheral blood. All receptors derive from a woman over 75 with acute or convalescent COVID-19. CDR3s include the opening cysteine and the closing phenylalanine or tryptophan. Fields, in order: V gene, clone size, J gene, CDR3 length, D gene, CDR3 DNA, CDR3 protein. The D gene is left open where the match is weak. Where a row states a size, it is once, few, many or the class of an expanded clone; other rows omit it.

v_gene: TRBV7-9; abundance: NA; j_gene: TRBJ1-2; len: 14; d_gene: TRBD1; CDR3nt: TGTGCCAGCAGCAACTCCGGGACAGCGGATGGCTACACCTTC; CDR3aa: CASSNSGTADGYTF
v_gene: TRBV5-4; abundance: NA; j_gene: TRBJ1-6; len: 14; d_gene: NA; CDR3nt: TGTGCCAGCAGCTGGGGGCAGGGGAATTCACCCCTCCACTTT; CDR3aa: CASSWGQGNSPLHF
v_gene: TRBV5-1; abundance: NA; j_gene: TRBJ2-2; len: 16; d_gene: NA; CDR3nt: TGCGCCAGCAGCTTGTTGGCAGGCCCGAACACCGGGGAGCTGTTTTTT; CDR3aa: CASSLLAGPNTGELFF
v_gene: TRBV19; abundance: NA; j_gene: TRBJ2-6; len: 18; d_gene: TRBD1; CDR3nt: TGTGCCAGTAGTACACGACAGGGGGCCACGCGGGGGGCCAACGTCCTGACTTTC; CDR3aa: CASSTRQGATRGANVLTF
v_gene: TRBV4-1; abundance: NA; j_gene: TRBJ2-7; len: 15; d_gene: TRBD2; CDR3nt: TGCGCCAGCAGCCAAGGCGCTAGCGGAAACTACGAGCAGTACTTC; CDR3aa: CASSQGASGNYEQYF
v_gene: TRBV7-9; abundance: NA; j_gene: TRBJ1-6; len: 15; d_gene: TRBD1; CDR3nt: TGTGCCAGCAGCCAGGGACAGGGAGGAAGGTCACCCCTCCACTTT; CDR3aa: CASSQGQGGRSPLHF
v_gene: TRBV6-2/TRBV6-3; abundance: NA; j_gene: TRBJ1-2; len: 16; d_gene: NA; CDR3nt: TGTGCCAGCAGTTCTCCCAGTAGAGTTACCGGCGGTGGCTACACCTTC; CDR3aa: CASSSPSRVTGGGYTF
v_gene: TRBV18; abundance: NA; j_gene: TRBJ2-1; len: 16; d_gene: TRBD2; CDR3nt: TGTGCCAGCTCACTGAACGGGGGGAGGGCCGACAATGAGCAGTTCTTC; CDR3aa: CASSLNGGRADNEQFF
v_gene: TRBV5-4; abundance: NA; j_gene: TRBJ2-3; len: 16; d_gene: NA; CDR3nt: TGTGCCAGCAGCTCGGCGGTGGAGAGGGCCACAGATACGCAGTATTTT; CDR3aa: CASSSAVERATDTQYF
v_gene: TRBV4-3; abundance: NA; j_gene: TRBJ2-3; len: 13; d_gene: NA; CDR3nt: TGCGCCAGCAGCCAACCTGGCACAGATACGCAGTATTTT; CDR3aa: CASSQPGTDTQYF
v_gene: TRBV18; abundance: NA; j_gene: TRBJ1-2; len: 15; d_gene: TRBD1; CDR3nt: TGTGCCAGCTCACCGTACCTGGACAGGAGCAATGGCTACACCTTC; CDR3aa: CASSPYLDRSNGYTF
v_gene: TRBV6-1; abundance: NA; j_gene: TRBJ2-7; len: 16; d_gene: TRBD2; CDR3nt: TGTGCCAGCAGTGAACTAGGGCGCGGGAGAGGCCACGAGCAGTACTTC; CDR3aa: CASSELGRGRGHEQYF
v_gene: TRBV19; abundance: NA; j_gene: TRBJ2-3; len: 13; d_gene: TRBD1; CDR3nt: TGTGCCAGTAAGGACAGGGGCACAGATACGCAGTATTTT; CDR3aa: CASKDRGTDTQYF
v_gene: TRBV19; abundance: NA; j_gene: TRBJ2-4; len: 16; d_gene: TRBD1; CDR3nt: TGTGCCAGTAGTGCCGGGACAGGGGACGCCAAAAACATTCAGTACTTC; CDR3aa: CASSAGTGDAKNIQYF
v_gene: TRBV7-9; abundance: NA; j_gene: TRBJ2-3; len: 17; d_gene: TRBD2; CDR3nt: TGTGCCAGCAGCTTAGCCCTCGGGACTATCAGCACAGATACGCAGTATTTT; CDR3aa: CASSLALGTISTDTQYF
v_gene: TRBV28; abundance: NA; j_gene: TRBJ2-4; len: 16; d_gene: NA; CDR3nt: TGTGCCAGCAGTTTCTTCTCTTCCCTAGCCAAAAACATTCAGTACTTC; CDR3aa: CASSFFSSLAKNIQYF
v_gene: TRBV7-9; abundance: NA; j_gene: TRBJ2-3; len: 14; d_gene: NA; CDR3nt: TGTGCCAGCAGCTTAACGGGGAGCACAGATACGCAGTATTTT; CDR3aa: CASSLTGSTDTQYF
v_gene: TRBV6-5; abundance: once; j_gene: TRBJ1-1; len: 15; d_gene: TRBD1; CDR3nt: TGTGCCAGCAGTAAACGGACAGGGGGACTCACTGAAGCTTTCTTT; CDR3aa: CASSKRTGGLTEAFF
v_gene: TRBV6-5; abundance: NA; j_gene: TRBJ2-7; len: 15; d_gene: NA; CDR3nt: TGTGCCAGCTCACTCACGACAACAGAGTACTACGAGCAGTACTTC; CDR3aa: CASSLTTTEYYEQYF
v_gene: TRBV12-5; abundance: NA; j_gene: TRBJ2-4; len: 14; d_gene: NA; CDR3nt: TGTGCTAGTGGTTTGGTCCGGGCCAAAAACATTCAGTACTTC; CDR3aa: CASGLVRAKNIQYF
v_gene: TRBV4-3; abundance: NA; j_gene: TRBJ2-7; len: 13; d_gene: NA; CDR3nt: TGCGCCAGCAGCCAAGTGTTCCTAGGCGAGCAGTACTTC; CDR3aa: CASSQVFLGEQYF
v_gene: TRBV5-6; abundance: NA; j_gene: TRBJ2-7; len: 16; d_gene: NA; CDR3nt: TGTGCCAGCAGCTTGAGGGCCGCTAGCGCGAGCTACGAGCAGTACTTC; CDR3aa: CASSLRAASASYEQYF
v_gene: TRBV4-2; abundance: NA; j_gene: TRBJ1-6; len: 15; d_gene: NA; CDR3nt: TGTGCCAGCAGCCAAGATAAGGGGGAGAATTCACCCCTCCACTTT; CDR3aa: CASSQDKGENSPLHF
v_gene: TRBV2; abundance: NA; j_gene: TRBJ1-5; len: 15; d_gene: TRBD1; CDR3nt: TGTGCCAGCAGTGAAGAGGGGACAGTGGTCCAGCCCCAGCATTTT; CDR3aa: CASSEEGTVVQPQHF
v_gene: TRBV7-2; abundance: NA; j_gene: TRBJ1-1; len: 15; d_gene: NA; CDR3nt: TGTGCCAGCAGCCAAGGGGCAGGGGCTAAAACTGAAGCTTTCTTT; CDR3aa: CASSQGAGAKTEAFF
v_gene: TRBV15; abundance: NA; j_gene: TRBJ1-6; len: 15; d_gene: NA; CDR3nt: TGTGCCACCAGCCCCGGGCGGGTTGGTAATTCACCCCTCCACTTT; CDR3aa: CATSPGRVGNSPLHF
v_gene: TRBV6-2/TRBV6-3; abundance: once; j_gene: TRBJ2-2; len: 14; d_gene: NA; CDR3nt: TGTGCCAGCAGTTGGGTGCCCAGGAACGGGGAGCTGTTTTTT; CDR3aa: CASSWVPRNGELFF
v_gene: TRBV11-2; abundance: NA; j_gene: TRBJ1-1; len: 16; d_gene: TRBD1; CDR3nt: TGTGCCAGCAGCCGCGGACAGGGGGCTGGTAACACTGAAGCTTTCTTT; CDR3aa: CASSRGQGAGNTEAFF
v_gene: TRBV5-8; abundance: NA; j_gene: TRBJ2-7; len: 13; d_gene: NA; CDR3nt: TGTGCCAGCAGCTTACAGGCCTCCTACGAGCAGTACTTC; CDR3aa: CASSLQASYEQYF
v_gene: TRBV30; abundance: NA; j_gene: TRBJ1-1; len: 15; d_gene: NA; CDR3nt: TGTGCCTGGAGTGTATTACAGGATGGGAACACTGAAGCTTTCTTT; CDR3aa: CAWSVLQDGNTEAFF
v_gene: TRBV4-2; abundance: NA; j_gene: TRBJ1-4; len: 16; d_gene: NA; CDR3nt: TGTGCCAGCAGCCAAGAGGGGCACAGACTGAATGAAAAACTGTTTTTT; CDR3aa: CASSQEGHRLNEKLFF
v_gene: TRBV6-4; abundance: NA; j_gene: TRBJ1-2; len: 15; d_gene: TRBD1; CDR3nt: TGTGCCAGCAGCCCAATGACAGGGAATAACTATGGCTACACCTTC; CDR3aa: CASSPMTGNNYGYTF
v_gene: TRBV4-1; abundance: once; j_gene: TRBJ2-1; len: 20; d_gene: TRBD2; CDR3nt: TGCGCCAGCAGCCAAGTTCGGGGACTAGCGGGGAGGAGTTCCTACAATGAGCAGTTCTTC; CDR3aa: CASSQVRGLAGRSSYNEQFF
v_gene: TRBV18; abundance: NA; j_gene: TRBJ2-2; len: 15; d_gene: NA; CDR3nt: TGTGCCAGCTCATACGGGACTCGCAACACCGGGGAGCTGTTTTTT; CDR3aa: CASSYGTRNTGELFF
v_gene: TRBV18; abundance: NA; j_gene: TRBJ1-4; len: 14; d_gene: NA; CDR3nt: TGTGCCAGCTCAATCGACTCAACTAATGAAAAACTGTTTTTT; CDR3aa: CASSIDSTNEKLFF
v_gene: TRBV3-1/TRBV3-2; abundance: once; j_gene: TRBJ1-2; len: 13; d_gene: TRBD1; CDR3nt: TGTGCCAGCAGCCGAACAGGGGAGGATGGCTACACCTTC; CDR3aa: CASSRTGEDGYTF
v_gene: TRBV5-1; abundance: NA; j_gene: TRBJ2-7; len: 16; d_gene: NA; CDR3nt: TGCGCCAGCAGCTTGGTCATGTCTAGCAGCACCTACGAGCAGTACTTC; CDR3aa: CASSLVMSSSTYEQYF
v_gene: TRBV30; abundance: NA; j_gene: TRBJ2-7; len: 12; d_gene: NA; CDR3nt: TGTGCCTGGAGTGCCAACTCCTACGAGCAGTACTTC; CDR3aa: CAWSANSYEQYF
v_gene: TRBV2; abundance: NA; j_gene: TRBJ1-2; len: 13; d_gene: NA; CDR3nt: TGTGCCAGCAGTGTTGACAGGAACTATGGCTACACCTTC; CDR3aa: CASSVDRNYGYTF
v_gene: TRBV4-2; abundance: few; j_gene: TRBJ1-2; len: 16; d_gene: TRBD1; CDR3nt: TGTGCCAGCAGCCAAAACCCCGGGACAGATAACTATGGCTACACCTTC; CDR3aa: CASSQNPGTDNYGYTF
v_gene: TRBV11-2; abundance: NA; j_gene: TRBJ1-2; len: 15; d_gene: TRBD1; CDR3nt: TGTGCCAGCAGCTTACAGGGGGCTGGGGACTATGGCTACACCTTC; CDR3aa: CASSLQGAGDYGYTF
v_gene: TRBV5-4; abundance: NA; j_gene: TRBJ2-4; len: 14; d_gene: NA; CDR3nt: TGTGCCAGCAGCTTGGGACAGGAGAAAAACATTCAGTACTTC; CDR3aa: CASSLGQEKNIQYF
v_gene: TRBV19; abundance: NA; j_gene: TRBJ2-2; len: 14; d_gene: TRBD1; CDR3nt: TGTGCCAGTAGCGGACAGGGGGCCGCCGGGGAGCTGTTTTTT; CDR3aa: CASSGQGAAGELFF
v_gene: TRBV24-1; abundance: NA; j_gene: TRBJ2-3; len: 15; d_gene: NA; CDR3nt: TGTGCCACCAGTGATACCAGCGGGAGCACAGATACGCAGTATTTT; CDR3aa: CATSDTSGSTDTQYF
v_gene: TRBV18; abundance: NA; j_gene: TRBJ1-2; len: 18; d_gene: TRBD1; CDR3nt: TGTGTCAGCTCACGACTACCGGGACAGGGGGTAGCTAACTATGGCTACACCTTC; CDR3aa: CVSSRLPGQGVANYGYTF
v_gene: TRBV7-3; abundance: NA; j_gene: TRBJ2-2; len: 14; d_gene: NA; CDR3nt: TGTGCCAGCAGCCTAGCCCCTAGCGCCGGGGAGCTGTTTTTT; CDR3aa: CASSLAPSAGELFF
v_gene: TRBV2; abundance: NA; j_gene: TRBJ1-4; len: 13; d_gene: NA; CDR3nt: TGTGCCAGCAGTGCCACGGGGAGTGAAAAACTGTTTTTT; CDR3aa: CASSATGSEKLFF
v_gene: TRBV11-1; abundance: NA; j_gene: TRBJ2-5; len: 15; d_gene: TRBD2; CDR3nt: TGTGCCAGCAGCCAACTAGCGGGGGGATCAGAGACCCAGTACTTC; CDR3aa: CASSQLAGGSETQYF
v_gene: TRBV5-6; abundance: once; j_gene: TRBJ2-5; len: 13; d_gene: NA; CDR3nt: TGTGCCAGCAGCTGGGGGCAGGGAGAGACCCAGTACTTC; CDR3aa: CASSWGQGETQYF
v_gene: TRBV10-3; abundance: NA; j_gene: TRBJ1-4; len: 15; d_gene: NA; CDR3nt: TGTGCCATCAGTGAAGGGGCAGCTTCTAATGAAAAACTGTTTTTT; CDR3aa: CAISEGAASNEKLFF
v_gene: TRBV12-3/TRBV12-4; abundance: NA; j_gene: TRBJ1-1; len: 13; d_gene: NA; CDR3nt: TGTGCCAGCAGTTTACGGTTGAACACTGAAGCTTTCTTT; CDR3aa: CASSLRLNTEAFF
v_gene: TRBV18; abundance: NA; j_gene: TRBJ1-2; len: 16; d_gene: TRBD1; CDR3nt: TGTGCCAGCTCACCCTACCCCGGGACAGGATCCTATGGCTACACCTTC; CDR3aa: CASSPYPGTGSYGYTF
v_gene: TRBV6-1; abundance: NA; j_gene: TRBJ1-2; len: 15; d_gene: TRBD1; CDR3nt: TGTGCCAGCAGTGACCCCCACACAGGGGTTGAGGGCTACACCTTC; CDR3aa: CASSDPHTGVEGYTF